A few counts support the clone carrying this T cell receptor beta chain. TCRdb fed the 5' RACE reads into MiXCR, producing one record per CDR3 protein. The table records more than 650,000 distinct CDR3 sequences, around 6% of them present only once. This specimen belongs to a study of identical twins. The CDR3 has 13 amino acids. CDR1 is SGHDT, CDR2 YYEEEE, per germline. Trimming at V came to 5 bases and at J to 10 bases, leaving 11 bases not matched to a gene. The chain joins TRBV5-6 to TRBJ1-1, with 7 bases fitting TRBD1. The specimen was naive T cells sorted from blood. The TCR originated in a man between 18 and 35 years old in good health. CDR3 nucleotide sequence: TGTGCCAGCAGAAGAACAGGGGTGAGGGGAGCTTTCTTT. Translation: CASRRTGVRGAFF.